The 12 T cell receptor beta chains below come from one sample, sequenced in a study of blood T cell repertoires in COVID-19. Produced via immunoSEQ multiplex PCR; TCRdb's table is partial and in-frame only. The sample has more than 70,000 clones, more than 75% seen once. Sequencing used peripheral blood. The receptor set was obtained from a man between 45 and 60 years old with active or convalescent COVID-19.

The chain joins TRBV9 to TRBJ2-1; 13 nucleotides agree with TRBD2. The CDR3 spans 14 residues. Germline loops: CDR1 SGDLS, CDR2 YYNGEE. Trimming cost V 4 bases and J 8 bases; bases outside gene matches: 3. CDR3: CASSLGTSGDEQFF. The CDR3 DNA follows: TGTGCCAGCAGCCTCGGGACTAGCGGGGATGAGCAGTTCTTC.

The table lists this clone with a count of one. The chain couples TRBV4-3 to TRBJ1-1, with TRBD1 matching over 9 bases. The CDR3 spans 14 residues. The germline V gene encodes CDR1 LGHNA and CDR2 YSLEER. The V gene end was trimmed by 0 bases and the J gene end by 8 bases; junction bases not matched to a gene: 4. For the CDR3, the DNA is TGCGCCAGCAGCCAAGATCACAGGGGGCGGGAAGCTTTCTTT. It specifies CASSQDHRGREAFF.

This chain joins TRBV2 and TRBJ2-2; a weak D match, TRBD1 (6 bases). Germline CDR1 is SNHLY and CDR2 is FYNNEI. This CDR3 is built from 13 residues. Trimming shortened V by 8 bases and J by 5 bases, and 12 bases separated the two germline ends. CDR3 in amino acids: CASHRQGTGELFF. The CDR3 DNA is TGTGCCAGCCATCGGCAGGGGACCGGGGAGCTGTTTTTT.

As DNA, the CDR3 is TGTGCCAGCGCGGCGGGCGGCAATGAGCAGTTCTTC. Amino acids: CASAAGGNEQFF. The chain joins TRBV2 to TRBJ2-1; D possibly corresponds to TRBD2 (5 bases). Germline loops: CDR1 SNHLY, CDR2 FYNNEI. With 8 bases removed from V and 6 bases from J, the gap between germline ends came to 11 bases. This CDR3 has 12 amino acids.

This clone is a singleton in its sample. The DNA for the CDR3 is TGCGCCAGCAGCCAAGGAGGGATTGCAACTAATGAAAAACTGTTTTTT. Translated, it gives CASSQGGIATNEKLFF. This chain links TRBV4-1 with TRBJ1-4; D not resolved. This CDR3 comprises 16 residues. The V end was cut by 1 base, the J end by 0 bases, with 9 bases between. Germline lookup yields CDR1 MGHRA and CDR2 YSYEKL.

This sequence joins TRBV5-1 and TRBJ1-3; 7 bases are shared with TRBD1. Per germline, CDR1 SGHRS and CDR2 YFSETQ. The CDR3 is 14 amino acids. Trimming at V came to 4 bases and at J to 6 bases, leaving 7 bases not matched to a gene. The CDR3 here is CASSPGTVENTIYF. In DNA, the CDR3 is TGCGCCAGCAGCCCTGGGACAGTTGAAAACACCATATATTTT.

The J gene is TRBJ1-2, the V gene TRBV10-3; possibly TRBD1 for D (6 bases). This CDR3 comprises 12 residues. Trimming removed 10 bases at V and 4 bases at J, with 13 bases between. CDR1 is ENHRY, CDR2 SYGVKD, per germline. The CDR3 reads CATDQGSYGYTF. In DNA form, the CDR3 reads TGTGCCACAGACCAGGGGAGCTATGGCTACACCTTC.

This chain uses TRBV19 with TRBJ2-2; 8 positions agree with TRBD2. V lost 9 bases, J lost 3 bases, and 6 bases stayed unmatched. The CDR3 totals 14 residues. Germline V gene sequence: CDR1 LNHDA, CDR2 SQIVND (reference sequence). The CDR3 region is CASGRGADTGELFF. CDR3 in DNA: TGTGCCAGCGGGCGGGGGGCGGACACCGGGGAGCTGTTTTTT.

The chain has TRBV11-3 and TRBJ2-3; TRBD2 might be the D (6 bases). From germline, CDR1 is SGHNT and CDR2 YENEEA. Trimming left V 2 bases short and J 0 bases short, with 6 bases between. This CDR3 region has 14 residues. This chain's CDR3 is CASSLRGSTDTQYF. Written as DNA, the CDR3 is TGTGCCAGCAGCTTACGGGGGAGCACAGATACGCAGTATTTT.

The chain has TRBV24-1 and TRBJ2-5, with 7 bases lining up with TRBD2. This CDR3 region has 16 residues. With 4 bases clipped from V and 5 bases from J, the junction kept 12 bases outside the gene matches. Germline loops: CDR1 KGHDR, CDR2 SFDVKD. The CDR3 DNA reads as TGTGCCACCAGTGACCCCGCCCCCGGGGGGACGGAGACCCAGTACTTC. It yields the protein CATSDPAPGGTETQYF.

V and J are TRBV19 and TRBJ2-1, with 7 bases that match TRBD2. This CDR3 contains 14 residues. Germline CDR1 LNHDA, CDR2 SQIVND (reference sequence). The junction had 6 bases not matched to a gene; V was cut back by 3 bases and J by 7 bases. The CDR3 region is CASSMGGGWNEQFF. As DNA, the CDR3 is TGTGCCAGTAGTATGGGGGGGGGATGGAATGAGCAGTTCTTC.

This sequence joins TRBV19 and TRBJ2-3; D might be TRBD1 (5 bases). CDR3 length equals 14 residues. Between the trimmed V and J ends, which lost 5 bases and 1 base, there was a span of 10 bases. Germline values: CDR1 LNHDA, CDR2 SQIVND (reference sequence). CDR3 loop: CASSGSGRTDTQYF. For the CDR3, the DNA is TGTGCCAGTAGTGGGTCAGGGCGCACAGATACGCAGTATTTT.